These 12 T cell receptor beta chains were all obtained from the same sample, sequenced in a study of blood T cell repertoires in COVID-19. Here immunoSEQ multiplex PCR was the method, and the copy in TCRdb shows in-frame clones only, minus some. Of about 140,000 clones listed, about nine tenths are singletons. Sequencing input: peripheral blood. These receptors were taken from a human donor in a cohort sampled during active COVID-19.

The chain recombines TRBV2 with TRBJ2-1; 7 nucleotides align to TRBD1. CDR1 SNHLY and CDR2 FYNNEI come from the germline V gene. The CDR3 length is 13 residues. The V segment lost 6 bases and the J segment 10 bases; nucleotides outside the gene matches: 9. This chain's CDR3 is CASREDRTREQFF. The CDR3 nucleotides read TGTGCCAGCAGGGAGGACAGGACGCGAGAGCAGTTCTTC.

The chain employs TRBV25-1 and TRBJ1-5, with a possible D match to TRBD1 (6 bases). V was trimmed by 5 bases and J by 4 bases, leaving 9 bases between them. The CDR3 is made up of 13 amino acids. Looked up from germline, CDR1 is MGHDK and CDR2 is SYGVNS. CDR3 residues: CASSRGFNQPQHF. For the CDR3, the DNA is TGTGCCAGCAGTAGGGGGTTTAATCAGCCCCAGCATTTT.

This clone was recorded only once. The rearrangement uses TRBV11-3 and TRBJ2-1; 9 bases map to TRBD2. The CDR3 is 16 residues long. The V and J ends lost 1 base and 3 bases, in that order; junction bases with no gene match: 4. CDR1 is SGHNT, CDR2 YENEEA, per germline. CDR3 in amino acids: CASSLAGTSIYNEQFF. The CDR3 bases are TGTGCCAGCAGCTTAGCCGGGACTAGCATCTACAATGAGCAGTTCTTC.

This clone turned up a few times. The V and J genes are TRBV29-1 and TRBJ2-1, with 7 bases that match TRBD1. The V gene's germline CDR1 is SQVTM and CDR2 ANQGSEA. The CDR3 covers 14 residues. After removal of 4 bases from V and 5 bases from J, the junction contained 8 bases not matched to a gene. The CDR3 nucleotides read TGCAGCGTTGGTGGGACAGTGATAAACAATGAGCAGTTCTTC. Its protein is CSVGGTVINNEQFF.

This chain uses TRBV4-3 with TRBJ2-7; 11 bases align to TRBD2. The CDR3 runs 15 residues. V dropped 3 bases and J dropped 3; count of bases not matched to a gene: 4. Germline values: CDR1 LGHNA, CDR2 YSLEER. As DNA, the CDR3 is TGCGCCAGCAGCCAGGCCCTAGCGGGGGGCTACGAGCAGTACTTC. Protein: CASSQALAGGYEQYF.

This chain uses TRBV9 with TRBJ1-2; D is uncertain. Germline V gene sequence: CDR1 SGDLS, CDR2 YYNGEE. V was pared by 4 bases and J by 9 bases, with 25 bases between. The CDR3 covers 16 residues. CDR3 coding DNA: TGTGCCAGCAGCCCTAGAGGCCCGACGGGAACTCAGAGCTACACCTTC. It specifies CASSPRGPTGTQSYTF.

This chain joins TRBV27 and TRBJ1-6; 9 bases line up with TRBD1. Germline trimming cut 4 bases from V and 7 bases from J; bases unmatched to any gene: 5. Germline V gene lookup returns CDR1 MNHEY and CDR2 SMNVEV (reference sequence). CDR3 length: 15 residues. DNA for the CDR3: TGTGCCAGCAGTTCGGGGACAGGGCAGAATTCACCCCTCCACTTT. Protein sequence: CASSSGTGQNSPLHF.

V and J are TRBV19 and TRBJ1-5; TRBD1 is a possible D gene (5 bases). The CDR3 is 14 amino acids. CDR1 and CDR2 from the germline V gene are LNHDA and SQIVND (reference sequence). V was shortened by 10 bases and J by 3 bases, with 16 bases between the two germline ends. For the CDR3, the DNA is TGTGCCACCCAGGAGGGGCTGGACAATCAGCCCCAGCATTTT. This encodes CATQEGLDNQPQHF.

CDR3 sequence: CSASPTKNYGYTF. CDR3 DNA: TGCAGTGCTAGTCCTACGAAAAATTATGGCTACACCTTC. V gene TRBV20-1 combines with J gene TRBJ1-2; D is uncertain. Germline-derived CDR1 and CDR2 are DFQATT and SNEGSKA (reference sequence). Trimming removed 3 bases from V and 5 bases from J, with 13 bases in between. The length of the CDR3 is 13 residues.

Only a few counts were recorded for this clone. The chain recombines TRBV27 with TRBJ2-1; TRBD2 is a possible D gene (6 bases). V was trimmed by 5 bases and J by 5 bases, leaving 19 bases between them. This CDR3 is built from 16 residues. Germline V gives CDR1 MNHEY, CDR2 SMNVEV (reference sequence). CDR3 residues: CASSPRDLGVHNEQFF. In DNA form, the CDR3 reads TGTGCCAGCAGTCCGAGGGACTTAGGGGTCCACAATGAGCAGTTCTTC.

This clone was counted ten times or more. The rearrangement uses TRBV19 and TRBJ2-2; possible D gene TRBD1, 7 bases. Trimming removed 7 bases from V and 4 bases from J, with 13 bases in between. CDR3 size: 14 residues. CDR1 LNHDA and CDR2 SQIVND come from the germline V gene (reference sequence). For the CDR3, the DNA is TGTGCCAGTACTCGACAGGGAGGCACCGGGGAGCTGTTTTTT. It encodes CASTRQGGTGELFF.

The chain couples TRBV9 to TRBJ2-7, with D possibly matching TRBD2 (6 bases). Deletions cut 4 bases from V and 3 bases from J, with 11 bases between. Germline CDR1 and CDR2: SGDLS and YYNGEE. CDR3 length equals 13 residues. The CDR3 here is CASSIGTGYEQYF. CDR3 bases: TGTGCCAGCAGCATCGGGACTGGCTACGAGCAGTACTTC.